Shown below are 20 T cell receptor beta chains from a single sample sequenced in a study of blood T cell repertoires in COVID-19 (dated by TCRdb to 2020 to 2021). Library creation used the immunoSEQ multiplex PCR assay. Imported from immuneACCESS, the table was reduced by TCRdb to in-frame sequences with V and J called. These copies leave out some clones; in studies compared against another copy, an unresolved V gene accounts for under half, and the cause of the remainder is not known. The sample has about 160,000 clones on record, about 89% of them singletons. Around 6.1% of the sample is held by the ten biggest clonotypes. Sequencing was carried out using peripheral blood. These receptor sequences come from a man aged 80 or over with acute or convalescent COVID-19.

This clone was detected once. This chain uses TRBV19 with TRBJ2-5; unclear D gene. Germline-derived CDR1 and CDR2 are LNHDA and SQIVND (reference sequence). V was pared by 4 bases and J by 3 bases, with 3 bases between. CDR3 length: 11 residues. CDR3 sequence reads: CASSTEETQYF. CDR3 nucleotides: TGTGCCAGTAGTACGGAAGAGACCCAGTACTTC.

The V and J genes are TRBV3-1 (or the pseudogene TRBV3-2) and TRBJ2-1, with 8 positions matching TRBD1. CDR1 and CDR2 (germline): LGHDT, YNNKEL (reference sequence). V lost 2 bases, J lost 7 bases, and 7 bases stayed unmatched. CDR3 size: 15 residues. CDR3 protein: CASSQRGQGGNEQFF. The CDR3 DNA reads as TGTGCCAGCAGCCAACGTGGACAGGGTGGTAATGAGCAGTTCTTC.

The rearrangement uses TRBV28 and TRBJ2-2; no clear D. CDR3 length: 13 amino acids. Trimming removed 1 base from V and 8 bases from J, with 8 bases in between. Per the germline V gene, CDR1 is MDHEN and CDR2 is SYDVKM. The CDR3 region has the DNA TGTGCCAGCAGTTTATATTGGGCTGGGGAGCTGTTTTTT. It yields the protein CASSLYWAGELFF.

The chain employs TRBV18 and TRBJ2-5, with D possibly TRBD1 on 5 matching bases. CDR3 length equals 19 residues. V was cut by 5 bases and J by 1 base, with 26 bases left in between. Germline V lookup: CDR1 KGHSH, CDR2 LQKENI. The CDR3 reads CASSTIPLGPANFQETQYF. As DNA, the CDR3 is TGTGCCAGCTCAACCATTCCCCTGGGGCCAGCCAACTTCCAAGAGACCCAGTACTTC.

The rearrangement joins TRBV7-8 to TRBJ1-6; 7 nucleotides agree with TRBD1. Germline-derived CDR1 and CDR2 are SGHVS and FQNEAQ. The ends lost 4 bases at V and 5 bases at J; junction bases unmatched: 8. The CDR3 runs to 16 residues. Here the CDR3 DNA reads TGTGCCAGCAGCTCACGATCGGGACAGAATAATTCACCCCTCCACTTT. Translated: CASSSRSGQNNSPLHF.

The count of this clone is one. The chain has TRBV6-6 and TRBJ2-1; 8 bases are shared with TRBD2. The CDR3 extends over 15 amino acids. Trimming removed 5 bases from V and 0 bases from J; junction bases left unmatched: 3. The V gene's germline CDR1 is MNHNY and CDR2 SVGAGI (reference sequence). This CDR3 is CASSRTSGSYNEQFF. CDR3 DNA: TGTGCCAGCAGTCGAACTAGCGGCTCCTACAATGAGCAGTTCTTC.

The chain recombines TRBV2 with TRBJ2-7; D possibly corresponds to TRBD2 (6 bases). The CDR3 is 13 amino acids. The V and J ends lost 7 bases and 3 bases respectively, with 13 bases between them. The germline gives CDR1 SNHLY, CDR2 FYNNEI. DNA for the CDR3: TGTGCCAGCACCCCGGGACTCCTCTACGAGCAGTACTTC. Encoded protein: CASTPGLLYEQYF. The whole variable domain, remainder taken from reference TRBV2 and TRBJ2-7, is EPEVTQTPSHQVTQMGQEVILRCVPISNHLYFYWYRQILGQKVEFLVSFYNNEISEKSEIFDDQFSVERPDGSNFTLKIRSTKLEDSAMYFCASTPGLLYEQYFGPGTRLTVT.

The DNA for the CDR3 is TGTGCCAGCACCCTACCTCCCGGACAGGGGGTTTCCTACGAGCAGTACTTC. Its protein product is CASTLPPGQGVSYEQYF. The gene calls are TRBV28 and TRBJ2-7, with 10 nucleotides matching TRBD1. The CDR3 is 17 amino acids. The J segment lost 1 base and the V segment lost 7 bases, leaving 13 bases of the junction unmatched. Germline CDR1 reads MDHEN; CDR2 reads SYDVKM.

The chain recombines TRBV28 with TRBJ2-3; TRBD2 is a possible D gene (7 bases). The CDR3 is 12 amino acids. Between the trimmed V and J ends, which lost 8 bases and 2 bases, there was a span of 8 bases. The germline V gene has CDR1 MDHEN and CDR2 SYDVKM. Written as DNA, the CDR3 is TGTGCCAGCGGGGGGGCCACAGATACGCAGTATTTT. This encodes CASGGATDTQYF.

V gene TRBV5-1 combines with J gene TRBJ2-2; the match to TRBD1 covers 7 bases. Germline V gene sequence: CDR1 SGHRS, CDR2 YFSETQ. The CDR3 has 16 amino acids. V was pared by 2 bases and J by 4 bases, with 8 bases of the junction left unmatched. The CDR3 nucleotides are TGCGCCAGCAGCTTACAAACGGGACAGTTCACCGGGGAGCTGTTTTTT. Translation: CASSLQTGQFTGELFF.

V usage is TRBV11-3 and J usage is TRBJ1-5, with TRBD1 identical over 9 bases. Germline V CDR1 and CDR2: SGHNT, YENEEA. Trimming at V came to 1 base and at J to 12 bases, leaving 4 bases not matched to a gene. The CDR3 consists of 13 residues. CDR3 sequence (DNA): TGTGCCAGCAGCTTAGTATGGGGACAGGGCCAGCATTTT. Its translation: CASSLVWGQGQHF.

The DNA of the CDR3 is TGCGCCAGCAGTGAGTCTTGGGCGGGAGCAGGGAATACGCAGTATTTT. Translated, it gives CASSESWAGAGNTQYF. The chain combines TRBV10-1 with TRBJ2-3; 7 positions agree with TRBD2. V lost 0 bases and J lost 7; bases outside the gene matches: 10. The length of the CDR3 is 16 residues. Germline values: CDR1 WNHNN, CDR2 SYGVQD (reference sequence).

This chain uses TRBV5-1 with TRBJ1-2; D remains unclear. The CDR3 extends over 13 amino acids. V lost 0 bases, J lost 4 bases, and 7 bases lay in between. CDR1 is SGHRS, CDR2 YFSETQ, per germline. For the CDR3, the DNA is TGCGCCAGCAGCTTGGGACTGCGCTATGGCTACACCTTC. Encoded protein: CASSLGLRYGYTF.

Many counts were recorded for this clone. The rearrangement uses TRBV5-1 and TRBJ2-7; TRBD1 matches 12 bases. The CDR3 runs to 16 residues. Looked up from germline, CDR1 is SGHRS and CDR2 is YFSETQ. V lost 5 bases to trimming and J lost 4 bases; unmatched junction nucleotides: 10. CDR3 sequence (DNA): TGCGCCAGCAGTCCGCAACCGGGACAGGGGGCTTACGAGCAGTACTTC. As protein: CASSPQPGQGAYEQYF.

CDR3 region: CASSQGQGLLTEAFF. CDR3 bases: TGTGCCAGCAGCCAGGGACAGGGCCTTCTCACTGAAGCTTTCTTT. The rearrangement uses TRBV9 and TRBJ1-1; 9 bases are shared with TRBD1. The V gene end was trimmed by 4 bases and the J gene end by 4 bases; junction bases not matched to a gene: 8. Germline loops: CDR1 SGDLS, CDR2 YYNGEE. CDR3 length: 15 amino acids.

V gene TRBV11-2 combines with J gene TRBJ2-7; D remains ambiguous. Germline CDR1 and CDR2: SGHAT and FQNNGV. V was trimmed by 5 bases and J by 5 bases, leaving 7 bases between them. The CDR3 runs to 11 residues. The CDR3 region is CASSPLNEQYF. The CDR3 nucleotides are TGTGCCAGCAGCCCCTTAAACGAGCAGTACTTC. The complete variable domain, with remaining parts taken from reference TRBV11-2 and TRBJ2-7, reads EAGVAQSPRYKIIEKRQSVAFWCNPISGHATLYWYQQILGQGPKLLIQFQNNGVVDDSQLPKDRFSAERLKGVDSTLKIQPAKLEDSAVYLCASSPLNEQYFGPGTRLTVT.

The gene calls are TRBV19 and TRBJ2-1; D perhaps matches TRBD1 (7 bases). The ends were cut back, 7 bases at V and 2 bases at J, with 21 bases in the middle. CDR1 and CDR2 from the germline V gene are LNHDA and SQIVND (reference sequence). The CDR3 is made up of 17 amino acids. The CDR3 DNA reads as TGTGCCAGTACCGACTCGGGGGACAGTCGTACCTACAATGAGCAGTTCTTC. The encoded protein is CASTDSGDSRTYNEQFF.

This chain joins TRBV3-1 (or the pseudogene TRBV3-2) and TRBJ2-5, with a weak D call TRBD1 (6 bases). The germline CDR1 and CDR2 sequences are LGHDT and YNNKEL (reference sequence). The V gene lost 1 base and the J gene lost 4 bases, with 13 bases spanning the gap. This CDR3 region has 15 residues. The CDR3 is CASSQAQGSRETQYF. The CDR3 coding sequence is TGTGCCAGCAGCCAAGCCCAGGGGAGCAGAGAGACCCAGTACTTC.

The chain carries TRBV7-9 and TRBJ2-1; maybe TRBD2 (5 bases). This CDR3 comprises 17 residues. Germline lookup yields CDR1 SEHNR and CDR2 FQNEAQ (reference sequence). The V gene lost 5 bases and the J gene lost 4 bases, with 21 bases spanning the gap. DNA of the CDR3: TGTGCCAGCAGCCCTGTTGGAAGTGGGTCGGGGTACAATGAGCAGTTCTTC. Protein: CASSPVGSGSGYNEQFF.

The CDR3 protein is CASSLRAGGSFVNEKLFF. The CDR3 bases are TGTGCCAGCAGCTTACGGGCAGGGGGCAGCTTCGTTAATGAAAAACTGTTTTTT. V and J are TRBV7-8 and TRBJ1-4, with TRBD1 matching 8 bases. Germline CDR1 is SGHVS and CDR2 is FQNEAQ. The CDR3 loop spans 18 amino acids. The trim removed 2 bases at V and 4 bases at J, leaving 12 bases unmatched. Complete variable domain (other parts from reference TRBV7-8 and TRBJ1-4): GAGVSQSPRYKVAKRGQDVALRCDPISGHVSLFWYQQALGQGPEFLTYFQNEAQLDKSGLPSDRFFAERPEGSVSTLKIQRTQQEDSAVYLCASSLRAGGSFVNEKLFFGSGTQLSVL.